This T cell receptor beta chain was found in a study of cytomegalovirus exposure and HLA in healthy donors (dated by TCRdb to about 2017). Background on the whole study: The 666 repertoires of the first cohort and the 120 or so validation repertoires were produced on the same platform, according to a later analysis. The study combined high-throughput TCR immunosequencing, statistical association of individual TCRs with disease status, and machine learning to predict cytomegalovirus infection status. The study aimed to test whether signatures of past pathogen exposure could be identified by cataloging public T cell receptors. Along with the roughly 700-subject first cohort, a separate validation cohort of around 120 different subjects was used.

Inclusive of the bounding cysteine and phenylalanine, the CDR3 is 15 residues long. CDR3 DNA is the only sequence kept; it has 45 bases, read in frame from the first base. Germline trimming: 4 bases from V, 2 bases from J; junction bases outside gene matches: 5. The germline V gene encodes CDR1 SEHNR and CDR2 FQNEAQ (reference sequence). The method was the immunoSEQ multiplex PCR assay. The study's processing was this. A statistical classification framework was built to diagnose cytomegalovirus status from the catalog of TCR beta chain sequences. The source is immuneACCESS, and TCRdb retained only in-frame sequences with V and J called. Part of the clones is not carried over; for the studies checked, unresolved V genes explain less than half of this, and the remainder is unexplained. The V and J calls and clone size come from that table; D and trimming were worked out from the DNA. Present in this sample are about 280,000 clones, over 75% of which were seen just once. In total, the top ten clones hold about 0.99% of the sample.

What the study reported, not specific to this receptor: The validation cohort had no HLA typing available for a later analysis, so co-occurrence within that cohort was assessed over all 120 or so repertoires. A few of the identified cytomegalovirus-associated TCR beta chains were confirmed in vitro to be specific for cytomegalovirus antigens. A total of around 150 TCR beta chains were listed by the study as associated with cytomegalovirus. While some public TCRs were present in many individuals, most TCR sequences turned up only very rarely across donors. Subsequent analysis determined that TCRs grouped into clusters in the first cohort also showed a tendency toward co-occurrence across the approximately 110 validation repertoires, and 85% to 95% of cluster scores exceeded 0. The classifier was reported to diagnose cytomegalovirus status with high specificity and sensitivity in both the original cohort and the validation cohort. According to the authors, the approach could potentially be generalized to other disease states and immunological phenotypes.

The donors belonged to the validation cohort of over a hundred subjects, which was separate from the approximately 660-subject first cohort. A remark on this clone: Its binding antigen is unknown. Within one base of it there is no much larger clone, and no base qualities were kept.

The sample comprised PBMCs. The clonotype originates from a woman between 18 and 30 years old in good health and CMV-seronegative. Rearrangement joined TRBV7-9 to TRBJ1-1, with 9 bases aligning to TRBD1. At the DNA level, the sequence is TGTGCCAGCAGCTGGGGACAGGGCCTTAACACTGAAGCTTTCTTT. This sequence encodes CASSWGQGLNTEAFF.